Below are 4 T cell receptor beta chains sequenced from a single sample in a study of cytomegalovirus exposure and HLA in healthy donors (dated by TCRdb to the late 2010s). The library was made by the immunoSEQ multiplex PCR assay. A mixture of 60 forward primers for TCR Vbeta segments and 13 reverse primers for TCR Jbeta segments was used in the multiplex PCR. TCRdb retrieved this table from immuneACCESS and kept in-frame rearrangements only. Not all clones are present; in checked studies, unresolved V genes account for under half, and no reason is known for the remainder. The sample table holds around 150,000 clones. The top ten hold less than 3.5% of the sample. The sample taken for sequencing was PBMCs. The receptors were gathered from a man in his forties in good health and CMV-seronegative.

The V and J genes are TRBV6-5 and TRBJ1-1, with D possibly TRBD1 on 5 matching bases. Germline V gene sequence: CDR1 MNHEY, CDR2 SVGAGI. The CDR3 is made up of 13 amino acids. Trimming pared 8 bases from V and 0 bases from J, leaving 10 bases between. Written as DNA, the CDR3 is TGTGCCAGCCTTGGAGGGGTGAACACTGAAGCTTTCTTT. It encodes CASLGGVNTEAFF.

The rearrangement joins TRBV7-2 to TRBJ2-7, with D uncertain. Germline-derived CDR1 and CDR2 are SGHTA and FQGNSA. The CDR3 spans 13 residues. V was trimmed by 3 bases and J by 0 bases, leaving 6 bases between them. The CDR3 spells CASSLRYSYEQYF. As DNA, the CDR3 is TGTGCCAGCAGCTTGAGATACTCCTACGAGCAGTACTTC.

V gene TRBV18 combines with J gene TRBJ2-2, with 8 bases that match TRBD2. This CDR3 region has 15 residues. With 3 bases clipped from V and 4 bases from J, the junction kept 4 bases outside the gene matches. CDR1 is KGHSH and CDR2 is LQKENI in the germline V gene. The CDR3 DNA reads TGTGCCAGCTCACCGGCGGGGGGAGCCACCGGGGAGCTGTTTTTT. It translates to CASSPAGGATGELFF.

CDR3 DNA: TGTGCCAGCAGCGCGACTAGCGGCGACACAGATACGCAGTATTTT. Translating it yields CASSATSGDTDTQYF. The chain has TRBV9 and TRBJ2-3; 9 bases are a match to TRBD2. The CDR3 spans 15 residues. Germline-derived CDR1 and CDR2 are SGDLS and YYNGEE. The V and J ends lost 3 bases and 2 bases, in that order; junction bases with no gene match: 4.